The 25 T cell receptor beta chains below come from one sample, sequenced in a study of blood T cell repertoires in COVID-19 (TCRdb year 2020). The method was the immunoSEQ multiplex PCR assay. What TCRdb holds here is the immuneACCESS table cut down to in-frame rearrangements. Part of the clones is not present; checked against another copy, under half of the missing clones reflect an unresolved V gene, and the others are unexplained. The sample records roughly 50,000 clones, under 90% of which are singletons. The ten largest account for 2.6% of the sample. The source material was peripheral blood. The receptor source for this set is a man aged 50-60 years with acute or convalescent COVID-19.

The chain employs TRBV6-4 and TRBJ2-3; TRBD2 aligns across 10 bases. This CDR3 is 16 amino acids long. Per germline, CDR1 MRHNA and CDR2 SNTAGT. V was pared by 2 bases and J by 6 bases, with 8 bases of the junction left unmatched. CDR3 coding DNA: TGTGCCAGCAGTGACGAAGCTAGCGGGAGCAGGGATACGCAGTATTTT. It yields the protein CASSDEASGSRDTQYF.

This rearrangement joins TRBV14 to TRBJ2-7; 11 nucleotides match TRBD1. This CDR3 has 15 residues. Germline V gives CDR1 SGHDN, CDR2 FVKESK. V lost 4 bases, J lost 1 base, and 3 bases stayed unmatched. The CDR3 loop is CASSLGQGASYEQYF. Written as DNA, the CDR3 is TGTGCCAGCAGCCTCGGACAGGGGGCTTCCTACGAGCAGTACTTC. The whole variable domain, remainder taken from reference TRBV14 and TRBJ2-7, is EAGVTQFPSHSVIEKGQTVTLRCDPISGHDNLYWYRRVMGKEIKFLLHFVKESKQDESGMPNNRFLAERTGGTYSTLKVQPAELEDSGVYFCASSLGQGASYEQYFGPGTRLTVT.

DNA of the CDR3: TGTGCCAGCAGCTCCGCTGCCATCGGCAGGAACGAGCAGTACTTC. As protein: CASSSAAIGRNEQYF. The chain links TRBV7-9 to TRBJ2-7; D uncertain. The CDR3 sequence is 15 residues long. Germline CDR1 SEHNR, CDR2 FQNEAQ (reference sequence). Trimming took 4 bases from V and 5 from J, leaving 18 bases between them.

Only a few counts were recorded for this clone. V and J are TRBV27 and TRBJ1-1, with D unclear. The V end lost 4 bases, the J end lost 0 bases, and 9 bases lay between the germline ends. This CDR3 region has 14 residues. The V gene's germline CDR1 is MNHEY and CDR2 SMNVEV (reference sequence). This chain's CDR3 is CASSYSVMNTEAFF. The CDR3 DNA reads TGTGCCAGCAGTTACTCCGTGATGAACACTGAAGCTTTCTTT.

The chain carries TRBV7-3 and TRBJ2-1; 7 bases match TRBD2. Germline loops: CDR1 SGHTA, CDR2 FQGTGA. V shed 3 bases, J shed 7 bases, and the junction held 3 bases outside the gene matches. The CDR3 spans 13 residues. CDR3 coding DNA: TGTGCCAGCAGCTTTACCGGGGGGAATGAGCAGTTCTTC. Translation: CASSFTGGNEQFF.

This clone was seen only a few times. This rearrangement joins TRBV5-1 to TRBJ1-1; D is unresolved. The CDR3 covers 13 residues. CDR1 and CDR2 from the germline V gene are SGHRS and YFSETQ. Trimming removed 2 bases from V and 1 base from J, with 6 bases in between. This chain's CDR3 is CASSFAGNTEAFF. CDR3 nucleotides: TGCGCCAGCAGCTTCGCAGGGAACACTGAAGCTTTCTTT.

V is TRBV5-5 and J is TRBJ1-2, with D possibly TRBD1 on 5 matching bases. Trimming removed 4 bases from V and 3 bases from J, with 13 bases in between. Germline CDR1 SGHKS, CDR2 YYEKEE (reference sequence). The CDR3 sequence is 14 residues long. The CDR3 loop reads CASSPAAGDYGYTF. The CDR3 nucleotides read TGTGCCAGCAGCCCGGCGGCGGGGGACTATGGCTACACCTTC. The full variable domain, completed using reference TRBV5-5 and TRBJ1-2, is DAGVTQSPTHLIKTRGQQVTLRCSPISGHKSVSWYQQVLGQGPQFIFQYYEKEERGRGNFPDRFSARQFPNYSSELNVNALLLGDSALYLCASSPAAGDYGYTFGSGTRLTVV.

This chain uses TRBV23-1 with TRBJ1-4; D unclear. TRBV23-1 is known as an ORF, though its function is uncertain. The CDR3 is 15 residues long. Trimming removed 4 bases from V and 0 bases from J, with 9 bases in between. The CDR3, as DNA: TGCGCCAGCAGTCTAGGAGGCCCAACTAATGAAAAACTGTTTTTT. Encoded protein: CASSLGGPTNEKLFF.

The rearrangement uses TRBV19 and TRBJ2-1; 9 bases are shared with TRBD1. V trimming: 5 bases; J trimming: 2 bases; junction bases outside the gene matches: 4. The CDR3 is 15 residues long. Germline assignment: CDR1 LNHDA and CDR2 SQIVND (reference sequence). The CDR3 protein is CASSSGTGPYNEQFF. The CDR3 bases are TGTGCCAGTAGTTCCGGGACAGGGCCCTACAATGAGCAGTTCTTC.

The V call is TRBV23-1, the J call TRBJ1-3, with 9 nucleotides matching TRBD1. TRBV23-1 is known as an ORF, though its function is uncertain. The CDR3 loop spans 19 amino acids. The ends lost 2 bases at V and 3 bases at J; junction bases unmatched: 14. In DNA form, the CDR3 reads TGCGCCAGCAGTCAACGCCCAAGGACAGGGGAAAATTTTGGAAACACCATATATTTT. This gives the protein CASSQRPRTGENFGNTIYF.

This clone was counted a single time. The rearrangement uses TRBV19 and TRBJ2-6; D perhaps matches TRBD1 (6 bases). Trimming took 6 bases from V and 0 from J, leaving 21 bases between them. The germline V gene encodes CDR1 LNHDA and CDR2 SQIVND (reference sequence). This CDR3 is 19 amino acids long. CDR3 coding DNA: TGTGCCAGTAGCGATATCGGACAGCTAATCTTCTCTGGGGCCAACGTCCTGACTTTC. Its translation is CASSDIGQLIFSGANVLTF.

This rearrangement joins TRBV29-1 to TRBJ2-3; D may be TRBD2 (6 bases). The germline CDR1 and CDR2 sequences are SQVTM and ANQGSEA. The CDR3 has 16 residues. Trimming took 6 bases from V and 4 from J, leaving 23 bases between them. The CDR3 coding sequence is TGCAGCGTGGAGGGACTCCAGATGGAGATCGCAGATACGCAGTATTTT. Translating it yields CSVEGLQMEIADTQYF.

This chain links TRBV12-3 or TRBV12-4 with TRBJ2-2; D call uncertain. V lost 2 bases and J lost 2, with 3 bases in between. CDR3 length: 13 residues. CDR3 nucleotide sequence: TGTGCCAGCAGTTTATCAAACACCGGGGAGCTGTTTTTT. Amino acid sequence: CASSLSNTGELFF.

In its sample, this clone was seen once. Written as DNA, the CDR3 is TGTGCCAGCAGTGAAGCGCGAGGGAACTATGGCTACACCTTC. This codes for CASSEARGNYGYTF. The chain links TRBV6-1 to TRBJ1-2; D not resolved. Trimming removed 0 bases from V and 2 bases from J, with 7 bases in between. The CDR3 has 14 residues. Per germline, CDR1 MNHNS and CDR2 SASEGT.

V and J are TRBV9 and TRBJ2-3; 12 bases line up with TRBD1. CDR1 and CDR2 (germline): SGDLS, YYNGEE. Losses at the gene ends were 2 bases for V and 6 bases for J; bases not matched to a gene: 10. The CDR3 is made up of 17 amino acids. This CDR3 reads CASSVGDRGHRGDTQYF. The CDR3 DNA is TGTGCCAGCAGCGTGGGGGACAGGGGGCACCGCGGGGATACGCAGTATTTT. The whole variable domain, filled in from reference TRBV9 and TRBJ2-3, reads DSGVTQTPKHLITATGQRVTLRCSPRSGDLSVYWYQQSLDQGLQFLIQYYNGEERAKGNILERFSAQQFPDLHSELNLSSLELGDSALYFCASSVGDRGHRGDTQYFGPGTRLTVL.

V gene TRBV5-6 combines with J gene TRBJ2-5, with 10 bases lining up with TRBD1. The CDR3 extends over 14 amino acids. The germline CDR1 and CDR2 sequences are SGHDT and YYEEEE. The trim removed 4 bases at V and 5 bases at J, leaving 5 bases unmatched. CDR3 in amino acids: CASSQGQGWETQYF. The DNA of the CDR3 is TGTGCCAGCAGCCAGGGACAGGGGTGGGAGACCCAGTACTTC.

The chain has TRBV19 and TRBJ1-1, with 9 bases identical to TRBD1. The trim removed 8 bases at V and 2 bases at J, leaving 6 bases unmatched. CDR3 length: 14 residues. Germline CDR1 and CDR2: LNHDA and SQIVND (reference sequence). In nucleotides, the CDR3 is TGTGCCAGTTGGGGGACAGGGAGCAACACTGAAGCTTTCTTT. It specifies CASWGTGSNTEAFF.

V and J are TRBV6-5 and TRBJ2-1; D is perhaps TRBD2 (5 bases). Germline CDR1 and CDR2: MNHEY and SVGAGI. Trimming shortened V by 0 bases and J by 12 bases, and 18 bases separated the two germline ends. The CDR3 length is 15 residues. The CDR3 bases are TGTGCCAGCAGTTACTCGGGTTATGAGGGAGACGGGCAGTTCTTC. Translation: CASSYSGYEGDGQFF.

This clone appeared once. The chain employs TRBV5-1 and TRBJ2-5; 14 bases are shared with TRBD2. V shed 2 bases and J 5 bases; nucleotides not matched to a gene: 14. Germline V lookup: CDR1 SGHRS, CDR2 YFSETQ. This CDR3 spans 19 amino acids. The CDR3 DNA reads TGCGCCAGCAGCTTCTTCAGGCCACTCAGGACTAGCGGGGGGGAGACCCAGTACTTC. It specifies CASSFFRPLRTSGGETQYF.

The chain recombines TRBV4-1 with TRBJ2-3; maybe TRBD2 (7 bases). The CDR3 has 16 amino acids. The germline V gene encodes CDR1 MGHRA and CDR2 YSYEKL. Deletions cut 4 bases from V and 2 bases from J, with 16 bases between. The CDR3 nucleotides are TGCGCCAGCAGCCTAGGGAGGGGGGGAGACACAGATACGCAGTATTTT. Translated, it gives CASSLGRGGDTDTQYF.

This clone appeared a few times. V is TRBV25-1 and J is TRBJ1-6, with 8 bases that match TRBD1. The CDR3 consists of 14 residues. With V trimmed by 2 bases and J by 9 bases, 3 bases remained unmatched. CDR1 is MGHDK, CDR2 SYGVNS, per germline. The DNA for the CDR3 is TGTGCCAGCAGTGAAGGACAGGGTGGTTCACCCCTCCACTTT. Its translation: CASSEGQGGSPLHF.

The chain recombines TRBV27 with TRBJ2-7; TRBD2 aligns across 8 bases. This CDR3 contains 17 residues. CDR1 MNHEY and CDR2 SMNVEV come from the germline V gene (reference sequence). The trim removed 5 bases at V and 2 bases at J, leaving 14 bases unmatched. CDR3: CASSPRWVAGSPYEQYF. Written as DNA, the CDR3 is TGTGCCAGCAGTCCGCGTTGGGTAGCGGGGTCCCCCTACGAGCAGTACTTC.

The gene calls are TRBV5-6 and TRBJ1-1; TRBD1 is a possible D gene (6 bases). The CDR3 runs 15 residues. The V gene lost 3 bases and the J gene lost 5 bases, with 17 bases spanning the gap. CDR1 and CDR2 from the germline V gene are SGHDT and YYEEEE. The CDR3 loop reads CASSSPGQVETEAFF. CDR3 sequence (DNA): TGTGCCAGCAGCTCACCGGGACAAGTAGAGACTGAAGCTTTCTTT.

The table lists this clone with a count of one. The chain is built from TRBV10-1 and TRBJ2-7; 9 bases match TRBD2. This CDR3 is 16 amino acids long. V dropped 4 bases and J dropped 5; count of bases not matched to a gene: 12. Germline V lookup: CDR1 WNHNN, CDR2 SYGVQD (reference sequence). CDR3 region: CASSGSSGAGGNEQYF. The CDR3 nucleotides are TGCGCCAGCAGTGGCTCTAGCGGGGCCGGCGGGAACGAGCAGTACTTC.

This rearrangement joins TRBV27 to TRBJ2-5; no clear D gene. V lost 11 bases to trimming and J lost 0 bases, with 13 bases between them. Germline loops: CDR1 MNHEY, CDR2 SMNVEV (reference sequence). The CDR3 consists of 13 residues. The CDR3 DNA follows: TGTGCCCGGTGTGGCGGCTACCAAGAGACCCAGTACTTC. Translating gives CARCGGYQETQYF.